This T cell receptor beta chain stems from a study of CD8 T cells in Susac syndrome. Regarding this clonotype: What it binds is unknown.

CD8+ and CD4+ T cells circulating in blood were sequenced for TCR beta. TEMRA cells were enriched by FACS, while CD8+ and CD4+ T cells were obtained through a negative isolation that was performed magnetically. Germline values: CDR1 SQVTM, CDR2 ANQGSEA. V was pared by 5 bases and J by 0 bases, with 10 bases between. This CDR3 is 13 amino acids long. A quantity of roughly 0.5 to 1 ug RNA underwent reverse transcription using random hexamers. Multiplex immunoSEQ PCR targeted 54 Vbeta and 13 Jbeta TCR beta segments. TCRdb re-analysed the immunoSEQ multiplex PCR reads in MiXCR, keeping a single row per CDR3 protein. The table shows 100,000 to 150,000 distinct CDR3 sequences, with roughly 95% occurring only once. Findings and caveats of the study: The relatively small number of individuals in the TCR sequencing and HLA analysis was acknowledged by the study.

V gene TRBV29-1 combines with J gene TRBJ1-1; a possible D gene is TRBD1 (6 bases). Sequenced input: CD4+ T cells from PBMCs. This receptor was identified in a human donor in good health. This CDR3 is CSVLTGLNTEAFF. Written as DNA, the CDR3 is TGCAGCGTTCTGACAGGTTTGAACACTGAAGCTTTCTTT.